This T cell receptor (beta chain) was identified in a study of T-cell memory formation after mild COVID-19. Overall study context: Largely donor-specific sequence clusters came from a couple of donors. The study, taken as a whole, reports: The authors did not confirm SARS-CoV-2 specificity of second-wave clones peaking day 37. Clones that contracted clustered mainly in CM and EM if CD4+ and in EMRA if CD8+.

Concerning this clonotype: Its target is unknown.

5'RACE, which relied on constant-segment primers, yielded TCR alpha and TCR beta cDNA libraries carrying sample barcodes and UMIs. Via MiXCR, TCRdb re-called the 5' RACE reads, giving one row per CDR3 protein. The sample has 310,000 or so distinct CDR3 sequences; roughly 15% are singletons. The CDR3 has 15 residues. Trimming pared 0 bases from V and 1 base from J, leaving 8 bases between. CDR1 is SGHRS and CDR2 is YFSETQ in the germline V gene. The sequenced material came from PBMCs or a T cell subset sorted from them (not recorded which). The origin of this receptor is a man aged 18 to 30 who had mild COVID-19 (a few samples of this study predate the infection). Cell type and time point are not known. J is TRBJ2-1 and V is TRBV5-1; D call uncertain. The CDR3 is CASSLVQPSYNEQFF. The CDR3 DNA is TGCGCCAGCAGCTTGGTACAGCCATCCTACAATGAGCAGTTCTTC.